This TCR beta chain was captured in a study of T cell responses to AZD1222 COVID-19 vaccine. Clones were read by immunoSEQ multiplex PCR, and TCRdb kept only the in-frame ones, dropping some. The data hold tens of thousands of clones, with 92% observed a single time. Points from the study as a whole: Baseline seropositivity characterized only 5 to 7 AZD1222 recipients.

Researchers grouped second doses given at about 4 or about 12 weeks into one pool. Germline V gives CDR1 MNHEY, CDR2 SVGAGI. V lost 7 bases and J lost 5, with 20 bases in between. This CDR3 region has 15 residues. This clone showed up just once. Its antigen is currently unknown. The chain carries TRBV6-5 and TRBJ1-1; a weak D match, TRBD1 (5 bases). The sequenced sample was peripheral blood, obtained 28 days after the second AZD1222 dose. The receptor's source is an adult who received the AZD1222 COVID-19 vaccine. This CDR3 is CASKRQRGSKTEAFF. The DNA for the CDR3 is TGTGCCAGCAAACGACAGAGGGGTAGTAAAACTGAAGCTTTCTTT.